These 4 T cell receptor beta chains were sequenced from one sample in a study of T cell responses to AZD1222 COVID-19 vaccine. TCRdb keeps only in-frame clones here, not all; method: immunoSEQ multiplex PCR. The data show roughly 140,000 clones, roughly nine tenths seen once. Source: peripheral blood, taken on day 0 of AZD1222 vaccination. Source of these receptors: an adult in good health.

The rearrangement uses TRBV6-5 and TRBJ2-1; 12 bases align to TRBD2. Per the germline V gene, CDR1 is MNHEY and CDR2 is SVGAGI. V trimming: 5 bases; J trimming: 4 bases; junction bases outside the gene matches: 3. CDR3 length: 15 amino acids. The chain's CDR3 is CASSPGTSGYNEQFF. The CDR3 DNA is TGTGCCAGCAGTCCTGGGACTAGCGGGTACAATGAGCAGTTCTTC.

The chain links TRBV6-2 or TRBV6-3 to TRBJ1-1, with D uncertain. Trimming cost V 0 bases and J 4 bases, with 3 bases left between them. The CDR3 totals 12 residues. From germline, CDR1 is MNHEY and CDR2 SVGEGT. This CDR3 is CASSYSATEAFF. The CDR3 coding sequence is TGTGCCAGCAGTTACTCGGCCACTGAAGCTTTCTTT.

J is TRBJ2-1 and V is TRBV19; 8 nucleotides line up with TRBD1. Germline CDR1 and CDR2: LNHDA and SQIVND (reference sequence). The V segment lost 7 bases and the J segment 4 bases; nucleotides outside the gene matches: 6. The CDR3 sequence is 14 residues long. In DNA form, the CDR3 reads TGTGCCAGTACTGGACAGGGTTCATACAATGAGCAGTTCTTC. Translating it yields CASTGQGSYNEQFF.

The V call is TRBV9, the J call TRBJ1-5; maybe TRBD1 (6 bases). The length of the CDR3 is 15 residues. CDR1 and CDR2 (germline): SGDLS, YYNGEE. V lost 4 bases and J lost 6, with 17 bases in between. CDR3 residues: CASSQDSRAGQPQHF. Here the CDR3 DNA reads TGTGCCAGCAGCCAGGACAGTAGGGCCGGTCAGCCCCAGCATTTT.